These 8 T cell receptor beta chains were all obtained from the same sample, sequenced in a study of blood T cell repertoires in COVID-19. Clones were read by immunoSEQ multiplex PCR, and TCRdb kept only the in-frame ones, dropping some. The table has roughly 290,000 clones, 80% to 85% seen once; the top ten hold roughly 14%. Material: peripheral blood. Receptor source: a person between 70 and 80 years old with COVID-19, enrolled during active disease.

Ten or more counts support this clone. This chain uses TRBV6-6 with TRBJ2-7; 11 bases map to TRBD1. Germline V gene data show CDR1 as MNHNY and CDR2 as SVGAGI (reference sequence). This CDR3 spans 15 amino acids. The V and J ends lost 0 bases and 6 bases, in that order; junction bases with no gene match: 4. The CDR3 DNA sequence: TGTGCCAGCAGTTACTCGCTGGGACAGGGGGTCGAGCAGTACTTC. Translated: CASSYSLGQGVEQYF.

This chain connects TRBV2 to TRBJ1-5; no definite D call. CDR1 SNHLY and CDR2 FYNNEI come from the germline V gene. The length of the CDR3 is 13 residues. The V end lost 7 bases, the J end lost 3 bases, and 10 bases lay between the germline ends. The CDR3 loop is CASTSGDNQPQHF. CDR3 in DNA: TGTGCCAGCACTTCCGGGGACAATCAGCCCCAGCATTTT. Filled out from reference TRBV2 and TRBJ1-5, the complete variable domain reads EPEVTQTPSHQVTQMGQEVILRCVPISNHLYFYWYRQILGQKVEFLVSFYNNEISEKSEIFDDQFSVERPDGSNFTLKIRSTKLEDSAMYFCASTSGDNQPQHFGDGTRLSIL.

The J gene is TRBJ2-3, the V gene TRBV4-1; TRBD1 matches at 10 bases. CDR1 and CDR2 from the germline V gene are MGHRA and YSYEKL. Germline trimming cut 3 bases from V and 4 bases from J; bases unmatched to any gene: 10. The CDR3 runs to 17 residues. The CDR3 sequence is CASSHPKEGTGADTQYF. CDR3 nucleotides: TGCGCCAGCAGCCACCCAAAAGAGGGGACAGGGGCAGATACGCAGTATTTT.

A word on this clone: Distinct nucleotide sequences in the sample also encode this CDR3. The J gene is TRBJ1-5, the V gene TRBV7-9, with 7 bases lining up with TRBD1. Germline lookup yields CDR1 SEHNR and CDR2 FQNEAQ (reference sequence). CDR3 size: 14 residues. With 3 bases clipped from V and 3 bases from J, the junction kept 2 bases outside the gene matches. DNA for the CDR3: TGTGCCAGCAGCTTGGGACAGATCAATCAGCCCCAGCATTTT. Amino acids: CASSLGQINQPQHF.

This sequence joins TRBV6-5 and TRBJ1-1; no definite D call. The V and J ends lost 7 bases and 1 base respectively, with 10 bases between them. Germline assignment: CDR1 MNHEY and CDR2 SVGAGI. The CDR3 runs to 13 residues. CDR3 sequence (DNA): TGTGCCAGCAATTTGGCCGAGAACACTGAAGCTTTCTTT. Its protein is CASNLAENTEAFF.

This chain's CDR3 is CASSILTTGYSNQPQHF. The CDR3 DNA sequence: TGTGCCAGTAGTATCCTAACGACGGGTTATAGCAATCAGCCCCAGCATTTT. The chain combines TRBV19 with TRBJ1-5; D gene ambiguous. The germline gives CDR1 LNHDA, CDR2 SQIVND (reference sequence). The V gene lost 3 bases and the J gene lost 0 bases, with 15 bases spanning the gap. The CDR3 runs to 17 residues.

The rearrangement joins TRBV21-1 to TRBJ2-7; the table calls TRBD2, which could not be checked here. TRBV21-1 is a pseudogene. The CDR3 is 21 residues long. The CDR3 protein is CASSNPSSGDQLLINNYEQYF. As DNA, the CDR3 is TGTGCCAGCAGCAACCCATCGTCGGGGGACCAACTCCTCATAAATAACTACGAGCAGTACTTC.

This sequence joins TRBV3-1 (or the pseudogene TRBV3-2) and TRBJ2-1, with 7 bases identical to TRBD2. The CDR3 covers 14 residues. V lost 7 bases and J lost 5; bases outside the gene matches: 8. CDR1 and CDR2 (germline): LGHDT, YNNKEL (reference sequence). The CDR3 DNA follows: TGTGCCAGCAAAGTAGCGGGTTCCAACAATGAGCAGTTCTTC. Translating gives CASKVAGSNNEQFF.